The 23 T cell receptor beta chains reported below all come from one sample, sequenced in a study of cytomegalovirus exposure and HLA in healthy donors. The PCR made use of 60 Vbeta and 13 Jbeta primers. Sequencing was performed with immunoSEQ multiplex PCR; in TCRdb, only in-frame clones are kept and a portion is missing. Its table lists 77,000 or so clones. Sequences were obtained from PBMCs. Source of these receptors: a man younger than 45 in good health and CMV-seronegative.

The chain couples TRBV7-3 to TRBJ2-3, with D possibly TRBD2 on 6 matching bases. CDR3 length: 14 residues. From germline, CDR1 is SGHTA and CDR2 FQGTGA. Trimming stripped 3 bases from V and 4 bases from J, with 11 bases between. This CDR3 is CASSFGGRADTQYF. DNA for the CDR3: TGTGCCAGCAGCTTCGGAGGGCGCGCAGATACGCAGTATTTT.

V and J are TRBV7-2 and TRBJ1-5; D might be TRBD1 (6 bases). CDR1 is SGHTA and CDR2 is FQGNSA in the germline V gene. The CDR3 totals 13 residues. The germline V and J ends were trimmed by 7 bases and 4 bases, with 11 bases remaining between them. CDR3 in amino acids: CASTVRGNQPQHF. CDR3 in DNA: TGTGCCAGCACCGTTAGGGGGAATCAGCCCCAGCATTTT.

Here the CDR3 reads CASSKGGSPAGEQFF. The CDR3 DNA reads TGTGCCAGCAGCAAAGGAGGTTCTCCCGCGGGTGAGCAGTTCTTC. The rearrangement joins TRBV5-4 to TRBJ2-1; perhaps TRBD2 as D (5 bases). Trimming left V 4 bases short and J 9 bases short, with 20 bases between. The CDR3 has 15 amino acids. CDR1 is SGHNT and CDR2 is YYREEE in the germline V gene (reference sequence).

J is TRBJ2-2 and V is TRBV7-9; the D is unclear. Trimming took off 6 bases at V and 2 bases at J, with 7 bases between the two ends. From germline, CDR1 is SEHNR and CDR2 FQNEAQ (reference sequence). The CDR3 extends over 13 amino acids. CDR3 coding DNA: TGTGCCAGCAGTCCAGAAAACACCGGGGAGCTGTTTTTT. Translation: CASSPENTGELFF.

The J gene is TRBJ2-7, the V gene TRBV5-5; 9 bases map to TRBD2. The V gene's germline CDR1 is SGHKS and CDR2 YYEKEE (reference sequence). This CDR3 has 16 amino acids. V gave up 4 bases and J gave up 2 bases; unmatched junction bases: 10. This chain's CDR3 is CASSRSSGRSPYEQYF. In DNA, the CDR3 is TGTGCCAGCAGCAGATCCAGCGGGAGGTCTCCCTACGAGCAGTACTTC.

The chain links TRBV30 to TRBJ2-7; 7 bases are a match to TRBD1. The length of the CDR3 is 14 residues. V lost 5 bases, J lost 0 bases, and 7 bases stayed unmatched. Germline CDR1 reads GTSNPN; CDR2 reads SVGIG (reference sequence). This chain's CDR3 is CAWAQDRISYEQYF. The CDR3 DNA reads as TGTGCCTGGGCCCAGGACAGGATCTCCTACGAGCAGTACTTC.

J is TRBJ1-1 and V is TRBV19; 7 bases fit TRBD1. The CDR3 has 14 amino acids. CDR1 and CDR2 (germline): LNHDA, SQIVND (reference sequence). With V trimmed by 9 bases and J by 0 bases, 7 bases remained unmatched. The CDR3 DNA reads TGTGCCAGGCCCGGACAGGAGATGAACACTGAAGCTTTCTTT. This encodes CARPGQEMNTEAFF.

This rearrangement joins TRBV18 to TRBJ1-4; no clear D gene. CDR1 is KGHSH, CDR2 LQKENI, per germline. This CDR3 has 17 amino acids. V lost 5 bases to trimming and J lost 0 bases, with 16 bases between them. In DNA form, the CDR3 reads TGTGCCAGCTCAACGGACCAGGTCGGGGCAACTAATGAAAAACTGTTTTTT. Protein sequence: CASSTDQVGATNEKLFF. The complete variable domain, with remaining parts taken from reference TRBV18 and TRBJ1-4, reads NAGVMQNPRHLVRRRGQEARLRCSPMKGHSHVYWYRQLPEEGLKFMVYLQKENIIDESGMPKERFSAEFPKEGPSILRIQQVVRGDSAAYFCASSTDQVGATNEKLFFGSGTQLSVL.

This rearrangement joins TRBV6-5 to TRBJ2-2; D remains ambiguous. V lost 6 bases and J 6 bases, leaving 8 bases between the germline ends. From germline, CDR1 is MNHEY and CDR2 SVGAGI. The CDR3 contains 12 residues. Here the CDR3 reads CASSFTSGELFF. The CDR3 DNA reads TGTGCCAGCAGCTTTACTTCCGGGGAGCTGTTTTTT.

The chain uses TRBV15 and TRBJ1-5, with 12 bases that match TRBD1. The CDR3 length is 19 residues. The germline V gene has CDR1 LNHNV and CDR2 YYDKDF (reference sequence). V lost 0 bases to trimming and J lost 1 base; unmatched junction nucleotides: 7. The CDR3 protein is CATSREGTGGFGSNQPQHF. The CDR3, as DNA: TGTGCCACCAGCAGAGAAGGGACAGGGGGCTTTGGGAGCAATCAGCCCCAGCATTTT.

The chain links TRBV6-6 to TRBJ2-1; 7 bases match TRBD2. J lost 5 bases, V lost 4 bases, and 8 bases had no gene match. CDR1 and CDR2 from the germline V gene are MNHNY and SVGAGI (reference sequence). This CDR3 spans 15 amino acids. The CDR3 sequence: CASSFTSASDNEQFF. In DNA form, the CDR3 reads TGTGCCAGCAGTTTCACTAGCGCTTCTGACAATGAGCAGTTCTTC.

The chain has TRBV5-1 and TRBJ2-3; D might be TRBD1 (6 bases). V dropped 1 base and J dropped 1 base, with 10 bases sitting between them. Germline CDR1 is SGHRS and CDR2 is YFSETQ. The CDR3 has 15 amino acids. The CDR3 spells CASSLNKGGTDTQYF. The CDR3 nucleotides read TGCGCCAGCAGCTTGAATAAGGGGGGCACAGATACGCAGTATTTT.

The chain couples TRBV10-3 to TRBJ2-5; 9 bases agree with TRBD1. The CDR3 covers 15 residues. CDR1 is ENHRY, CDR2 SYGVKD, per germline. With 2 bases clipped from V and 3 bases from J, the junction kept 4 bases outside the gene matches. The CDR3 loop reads CAISEGQGLEETQYF. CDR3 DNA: TGTGCCATCAGTGAGGGACAGGGGCTGGAAGAGACCCAGTACTTC.

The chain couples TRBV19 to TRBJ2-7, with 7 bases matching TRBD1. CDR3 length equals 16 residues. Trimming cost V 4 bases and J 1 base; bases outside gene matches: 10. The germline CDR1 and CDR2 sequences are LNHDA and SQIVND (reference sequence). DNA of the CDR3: TGTGCCAGTAGTAACCCGGGACAGTGGAGATCCTACGAGCAGTACTTC. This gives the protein CASSNPGQWRSYEQYF.

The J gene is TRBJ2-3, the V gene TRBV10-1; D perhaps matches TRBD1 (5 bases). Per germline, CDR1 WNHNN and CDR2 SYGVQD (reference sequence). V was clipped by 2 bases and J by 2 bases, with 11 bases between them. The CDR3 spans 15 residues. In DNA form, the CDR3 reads TGCGCCAGCAGTGAGGGGCAGGGTGCCACAGATACGCAGTATTTT. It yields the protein CASSEGQGATDTQYF.

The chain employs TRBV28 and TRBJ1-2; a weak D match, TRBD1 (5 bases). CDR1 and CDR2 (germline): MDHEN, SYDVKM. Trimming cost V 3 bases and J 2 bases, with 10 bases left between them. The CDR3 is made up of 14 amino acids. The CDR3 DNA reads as TGTGCCAGCAGTTTCCCGACAGAAAACTATGGCTACACCTTC. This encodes CASSFPTENYGYTF.

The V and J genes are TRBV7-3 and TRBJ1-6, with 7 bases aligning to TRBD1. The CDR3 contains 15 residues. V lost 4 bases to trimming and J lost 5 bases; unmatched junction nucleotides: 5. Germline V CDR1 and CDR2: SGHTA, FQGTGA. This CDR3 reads CASSSGGVDNSPLHF. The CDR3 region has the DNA TGTGCCAGCAGCTCAGGGGGTGTCGATAATTCACCCCTCCACTTT.

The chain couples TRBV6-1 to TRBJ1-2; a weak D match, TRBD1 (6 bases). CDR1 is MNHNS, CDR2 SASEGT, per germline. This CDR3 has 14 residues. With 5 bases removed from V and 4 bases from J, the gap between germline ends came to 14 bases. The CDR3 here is CASSLRTATYGYTF. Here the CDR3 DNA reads TGTGCCAGCAGTCTACGGACAGCGACCTATGGCTACACCTTC.

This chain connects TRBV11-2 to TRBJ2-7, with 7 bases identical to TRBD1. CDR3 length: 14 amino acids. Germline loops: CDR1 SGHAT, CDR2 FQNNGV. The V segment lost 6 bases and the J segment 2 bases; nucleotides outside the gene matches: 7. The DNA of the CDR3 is TGTGCCAGCAGTCCCTTGACAGGGACCTACGAGCAGTACTTC. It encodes CASSPLTGTYEQYF.

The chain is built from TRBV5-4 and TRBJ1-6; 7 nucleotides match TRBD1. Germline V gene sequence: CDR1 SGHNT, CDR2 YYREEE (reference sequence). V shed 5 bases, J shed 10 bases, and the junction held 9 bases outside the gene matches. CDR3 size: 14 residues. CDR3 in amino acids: CASSHERGPSPLHF. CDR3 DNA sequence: TGTGCCAGCAGTCATGAAAGGGGGCCATCACCCCTCCACTTT.

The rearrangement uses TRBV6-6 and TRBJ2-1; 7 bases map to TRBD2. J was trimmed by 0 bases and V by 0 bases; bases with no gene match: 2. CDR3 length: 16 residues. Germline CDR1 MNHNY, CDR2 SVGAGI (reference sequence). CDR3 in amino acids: CASSYSLADSYNEQFF. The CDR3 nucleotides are TGTGCCAGCAGTTACTCGCTAGCGGACTCCTACAATGAGCAGTTCTTC.

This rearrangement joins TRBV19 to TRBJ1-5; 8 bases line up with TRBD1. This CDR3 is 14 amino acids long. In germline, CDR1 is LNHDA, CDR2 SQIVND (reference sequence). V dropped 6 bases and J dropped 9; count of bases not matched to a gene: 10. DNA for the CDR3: TGTGCCAGTAGGAGGACAGGGCCTTTTGCGCCCCAGCATTTT. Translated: CASRRTGPFAPQHF.

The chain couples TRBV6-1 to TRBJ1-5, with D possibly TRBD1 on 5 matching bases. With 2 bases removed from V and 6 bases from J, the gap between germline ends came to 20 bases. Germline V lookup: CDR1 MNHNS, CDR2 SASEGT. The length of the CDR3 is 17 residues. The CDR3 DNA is TGTGCCAGCAGTGAAAACAGGTATCGTCCCGGATCTCAGCCCCAGCATTTT. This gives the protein CASSENRYRPGSQPQHF.